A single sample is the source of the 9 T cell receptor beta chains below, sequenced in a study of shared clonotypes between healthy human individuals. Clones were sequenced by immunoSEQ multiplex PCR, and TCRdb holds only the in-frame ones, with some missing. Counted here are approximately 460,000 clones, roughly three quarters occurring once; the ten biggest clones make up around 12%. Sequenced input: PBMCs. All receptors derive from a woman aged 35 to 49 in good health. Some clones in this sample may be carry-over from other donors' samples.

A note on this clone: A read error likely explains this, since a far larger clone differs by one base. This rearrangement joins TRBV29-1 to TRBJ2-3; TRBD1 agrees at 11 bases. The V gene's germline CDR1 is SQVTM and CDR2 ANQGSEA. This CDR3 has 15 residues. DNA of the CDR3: TGCAGCGTTGAAAGGGGGACAGGGGGTTCGGATACGCGGTATTTT. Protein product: CSVERGTGGSDTRYF.

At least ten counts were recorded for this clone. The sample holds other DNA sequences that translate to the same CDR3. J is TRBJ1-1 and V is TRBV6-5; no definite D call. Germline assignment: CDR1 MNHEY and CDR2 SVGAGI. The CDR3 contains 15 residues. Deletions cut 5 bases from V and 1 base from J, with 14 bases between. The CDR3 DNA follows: TGTGCCAGCAGTCCCGACCGACCGAAGAACACTGAAGCTTTCTTT. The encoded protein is CASSPDRPKNTEAFF.

Written as DNA, the CDR3 is TGTGCCAGCAGCCTCCAGGGTTTTTTGAACATTCAGTACTTC. Protein sequence: CASSLQGFLNIQYF. The chain employs TRBV7-9 and TRBJ2-4, with D perhaps TRBD1 (5 bases). V lost 5 bases, J lost 7 bases, and 15 bases lay in between. Germline lookup yields CDR1 SEHNR and CDR2 FQNEAQ (reference sequence). CDR3 length equals 14 residues.

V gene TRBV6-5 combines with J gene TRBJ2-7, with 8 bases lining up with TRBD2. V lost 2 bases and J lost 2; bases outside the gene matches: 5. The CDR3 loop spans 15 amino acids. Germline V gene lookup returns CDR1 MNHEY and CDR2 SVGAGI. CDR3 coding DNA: TGTGCCAGCAGTTACGGCGGGAGGACGCCCTACGAGCAGTACTTC. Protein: CASSYGGRTPYEQYF.

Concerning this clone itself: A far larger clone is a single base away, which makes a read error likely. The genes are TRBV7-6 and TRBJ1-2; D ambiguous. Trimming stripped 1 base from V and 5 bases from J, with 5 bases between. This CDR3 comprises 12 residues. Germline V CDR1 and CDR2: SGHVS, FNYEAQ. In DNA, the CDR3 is TGTGCCAGCAGCTTAGTAGGGTATGGCTACACCTTC. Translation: CASSLVGYGYTF.

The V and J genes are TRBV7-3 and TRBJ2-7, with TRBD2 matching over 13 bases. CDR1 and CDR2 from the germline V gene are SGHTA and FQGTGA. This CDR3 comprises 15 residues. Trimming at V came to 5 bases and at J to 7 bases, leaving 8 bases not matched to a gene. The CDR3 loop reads CASSQGLAGVEEQYF. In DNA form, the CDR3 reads TGTGCCAGCAGCCAAGGACTAGCGGGAGTGGAAGAGCAGTACTTC.

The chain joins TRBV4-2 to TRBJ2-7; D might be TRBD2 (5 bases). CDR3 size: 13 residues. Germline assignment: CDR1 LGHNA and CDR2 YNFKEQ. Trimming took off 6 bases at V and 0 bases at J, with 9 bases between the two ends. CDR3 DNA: TGTGCCAGCAGTCTCGGAGGCTCCTACGAGCAGTACTTC. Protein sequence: CASSLGGSYEQYF.

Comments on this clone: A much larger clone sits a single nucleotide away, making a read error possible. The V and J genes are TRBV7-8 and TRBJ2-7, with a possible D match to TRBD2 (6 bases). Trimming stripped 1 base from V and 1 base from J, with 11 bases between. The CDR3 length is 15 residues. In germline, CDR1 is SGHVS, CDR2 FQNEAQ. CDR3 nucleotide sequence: TGTGCCAGCAGCTTAGGACTAGGAGGGTCCTACGAGCAGTACTTC. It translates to CASSLGLGGSYEQYF.

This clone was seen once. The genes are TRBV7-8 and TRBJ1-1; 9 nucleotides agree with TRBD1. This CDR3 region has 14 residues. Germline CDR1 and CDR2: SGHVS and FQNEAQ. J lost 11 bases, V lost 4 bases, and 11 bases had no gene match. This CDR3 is CASSSLTGGAYAFF. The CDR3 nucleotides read TGTGCCAGCAGCTCACTTACAGGGGGCGCGTATGCTTTCTTT. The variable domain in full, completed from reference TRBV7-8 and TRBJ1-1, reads GAGVSQSPRYKVAKRGQDVALRCDPISGHVSLFWYQQALGQGPEFLTYFQNEAQLDKSGLPSDRFFAERPEGSVSTLKIQRTQQEDSAVYLCASSSLTGGAYAFFGQGTRLTVV.